The clone carrying this TCR beta chain was detected only a few times. Its target is unknown. iRepertoire HTBI primers and Arm-PCR of CDR3 regions built TCR beta libraries. TCRdb reprocessed the multiplex PCR reads with MiXCR, giving one entry per CDR3 protein. The table records roughly 470,000 distinct CDR3 sequences, around 21% of them present only once. This sample is part of a study of regulatory T cells in long-lasting Graves disease. Study outcomes and limitations: Persistent disease samples used TRBV28, TRBJ1-2 and TRBJ2-5 preferentially. Whereas new patients shared about a thousand public clonotypes, persistent patients shared more, at about 3,000. Persistent Graves' patients had lower TCR diversity than newly diagnosed ones. Study of thyroid tissue was not done, with only peripheral blood studied.

This CDR3 contains 13 residues. The V gene's germline CDR1 is SGHDN and CDR2 FVKESK. V dropped 0 bases and J dropped 5 bases, with 7 bases sitting between them. Stated time point: persistent/refractory GD, antithyroid drugs over 5 years with positive TRAb. PBMCs provided the RNA from which the TCR library was made. The TCR sequence derives from a female donor with Graves disease. The chain is built from TRBV14 and TRBJ2-5; weak D call: TRBD2 (5 bases). The sample consisted of peripheral blood mononuclear cells (PBMCs), taken when the disease was refractory, from a patient treated with antithyroid drugs. The CDR3 DNA sequence: TGTGCCAGCAGCCAAGATAGCGTCGAGACCCAGTACTTC. Translated, it gives CASSQDSVETQYF.